This TCR beta chain was recorded in a study of blood T cells in healthy people across ages. Study findings and constraints: Among T cells, TCR beta diversity per million cells dropped roughly linearly as age rose. Researchers judged that diversity estimates from one million T cells fell short of true values. Donor CMV infection status was unknown, possibly confounding age-related changes in expanded clonotypes.

This CDR3 contains 12 residues. Trimming left V 7 bases short and J 9 bases short, with 13 bases between. A J-beta primer mix and a sample-barcoded 5' primer were used in a second PCR of about 7 to 12 cycles. TCRdb reprocessed the 5' RACE reads with MiXCR, giving one entry per CDR3 protein. This table has about 1 million distinct CDR3 sequences, 35% to 55% appearing once. As for this clonotype: The antigen remains unidentified.

The receptor was isolated from an older woman in good health. The chain is built from TRBV12-3 or TRBV12-4 and TRBJ2-1, with D maybe TRBD1 (7 bases). Sequencing input: blood. The CDR3 DNA is TGTGCCAGCAACCCAGGGGGGAGTGAGCAGTTCTTC. The encoded protein is CASNPGGSEQFF.